These T cell receptor beta chains were read from a single sample in a study of long-term antiretroviral therapy in people with HIV. Measured with immunoSEQ multiplex PCR; TCRdb has only the in-frame clones, and not every one. The repertoire holds almost 30,000 clones, 90% seen once, with about 8.3% in the top ten. The source material was unsorted PBMCs, sampled 3.2 years before starting antiretroviral therapy. The receptors come from a man aged 45-65 years with HIV. Each CDR3 is given without its conserved first and last residue.

J,V,CDR3
TRBJ2-1,TRBV18,ASSRLAGVKSYNEQF
TRBJ2-3,TRBV5-6,ASSVNTDTQY
TRBJ2-1,TRBV19,ASSIRRASHNEQF
TRBJ1-5,TRBV28,ASRTAGTGGNQPQH
TRBJ1-2,TRBV15,ATSRKVAGGLGYT
TRBJ2-3,TRBV2,ASSRSGQGYTDTQY
TRBJ2-5,TRBV5-1,ASSLQEEETQY
TRBJ2-7,TRBV11-2,ASSLAPHPKQY
TRBJ2-6,TRBV29-1,SVPGTGGAGANVLT
TRBJ2-5,TRBV2,ASTPSGGETQY
TRBJ1-1,TRBV9,ASSEGMNTEAF
TRBJ1-2,TRBV10-1,ASSVSQGGGYT
TRBJ1-2,TRBV7-9,ASSLAGEGGGYT
TRBJ1-1,TRBV7-9,ASSRLYGGGPDTEAF
TRBJ1-1,TRBV2,ASSNTGRLAF
TRBJ1-2,TRBV30,AWSVWGSGYGYT
TRBJ1-2,TRBV29-1,SVGGTGERRIPYGYT
TRBJ1-4,TRBV7-9,ASSLWVATNEKLF
TRBJ1-5,TRBV19,ASSILPTGGNQPQH
TRBJ2-7,TRBV5-6,ASSLGIPYEQY
TRBJ2-7,TRBV20-1,SASGPYEQY
TRBJ2-4,TRBV30,AWNRGADKNIQY
TRBJ1-2,TRBV7-2,ASSQQGAPYGYT
TRBJ2-2,TRBV5-4,ASSTRDSRNTGELF
TRBJ2-7,TRBV21-1,ASLIGGHLTYEQY
TRBJ2-1,TRBV18,ASSPTGDEQF
TRBJ2-2,TRBV11-3,ASSRGGDGSTGELF
TRBJ2-7,TRBV7-3,ASSLVLWGGRYEQY
TRBJ2-7,TRBV5-6,ASSLGLATTYEQY
TRBJ2-7,TRBV10-1,ASSDSPTSLY
TRBJ2-1,TRBV7-9,ASRAPEGLSYNEQF
TRBJ2-7,TRBV5-8,ASSLTGTGAYEQY
TRBJ1-1,TRBV9,ASSVAGLFMNTEAF